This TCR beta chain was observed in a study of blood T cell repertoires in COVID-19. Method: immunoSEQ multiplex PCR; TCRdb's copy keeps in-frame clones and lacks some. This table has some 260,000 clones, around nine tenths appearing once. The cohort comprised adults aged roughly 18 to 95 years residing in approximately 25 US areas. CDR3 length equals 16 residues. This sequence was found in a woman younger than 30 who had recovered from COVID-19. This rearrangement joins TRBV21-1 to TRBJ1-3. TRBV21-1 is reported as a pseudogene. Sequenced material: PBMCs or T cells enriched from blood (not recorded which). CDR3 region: CASSTKAGRGGNTIYF. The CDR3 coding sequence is TGTGCCAGCAGCACGAAAGCTGGAAGAGGGGGAAACACCATATATTTT.